This entry concerns a single T cell receptor beta chain. Its antigen is unknown. No base quality information exists; no much larger clone differs at one position. A single peripheral blood draw of approximately 0.11 L on average was collected from each donor into heparinised tubes. A BD FACSAria II was used to sort naive, central memory, regulatory and stem cell-like memory CD4+ T cells with a panel that included CD45RO, CCR7, CD25, CD127, CD95 and CD27. All sorted populations exceeded 95% purity. PBMCs were isolated right away by Lymphoprep density gradient centrifugation and were stained directly, without culture. Samples were stained and sorted in pairs, with one healthy donor and one patient per experiment, so that batch effects were minimized. The data derive from a study of beta chain features in type 1 diabetes (dated 2018 in TCRdb). General notes on the study: Mean age, gender distribution, total cell number and subset yield did not differ between patients and healthy donors. A total of around 100 million sorted cells were examined across all samples, and RNA yield correlated strongly with the number of cells per subset. In the study, TCRB repertoires of sorted circulating CD4+ T cell subsets from recently diagnosed type 1 diabetes patients were compared with those of matched healthy donors. Regulatory and stem cell-like memory subsets were isolated from only 8 patients and 8 healthy donors, whereas naive and central memory subsets came from all 28 donors. The full study reports these points: Shorter templates might be favored by PCR, yet because patient and control samples were amplified and corrected together, any such skew would affect both groups equally. At VDJ recombination sites, patients with type 1 diabetes made fewer insertions and deleted more nucleotides, a pattern implying thymic rearrangement abnormalities. Only small numbers of individuals were included in the HLA sub-analyses, which left unresolved whether HLA type had any influence on TCRB rearrangement. A moderate but significant shortening of TCRB CDR3 length was observed in type 1 diabetes patients in all four CD4+ subsets. Because cDNA was sequenced instead of genomic DNA, highly expressing activated cells could be over-represented, though the groups showed no difference in activation or CD3 levels. Naive, central memory and regulatory TCRB repertoires appeared to be more alike among patients than among healthy donors.

The entire isolated RNA was reverse transcribed using the High Capacity cDNA Reverse Transcription Kit, and thus expressed TCRB transcripts were sequenced. Deep immunoSEQ sequencing was performed on naive, central memory and regulatory T cell samples, with an average of roughly 3.6 million total reads per sample. Sorted cells were lysed in RLT buffer and RNA was extracted with DNase-treated RNeasy Micro or Mini kits, depending on cell number. To prevent cross-contamination, each cell subset was processed individually, whereas patient and healthy donor samples were processed jointly. The immunoSEQ multiplex PCR was used to amplify TCRB sequences from cDNA, yielding 87-bp fragments that span the CDR3 region. The amplicons were sequenced using the Illumina HiSeq platform. From the authors' description of their analysis: Synthetic template baselines were used to correct PCR bias computationally, reads within Hamming distance 2 were collapsed, and singletons that could not be merged were discarded. Reads were aligned against IMGT so that V, D and J genes, CDR3 length and insertions or deletions at six rearrangement sites could be assigned. Within each subset, clonotype counts were normalized to the number of sorted cells before true diversity and Gini coefficients were calculated with the tcR R package. Repertoire sharing was quantified using the overlap coefficient calculated on TCRB nucleotide sequences. As a proxy for the pre-selection repertoire, out-of-frame TCRB sequences from naive cells were analyzed. TCRdb took this table from immuneACCESS and kept in-frame rearrangements with V and J called. Such tables lack part of the clones; where checked against another copy, unresolved V genes explain under half of the gap, and the rest is unexplained. Clonal size and the V and J genes are those of that table, whereas D and trimming came from the DNA. The sample table records over 500,000 clones; around a sixth of these occur just once. Together, the top ten hold about 0.097% of the sample.

The source material was naive CD4+ T cells from blood. The sample's cell subset or site label is to be understood as: true naive CD4+ T cells. This clonotype originated in a young man in good health.

CDR3 reads: CASSLEGIGPQYF. Read as DNA, the sequence is TGTGCCAGCAGCTTAGAGGGTATAGGGCCCCAGTACTTC. The sequence joins TRBV11-2 to TRBJ2-5; too little of a D gene remains to name it. Reading the germline V gene gives CDR1 SGHAT and CDR2 FQNNGV. The CDR3, from cysteine to phenylalanine, totals 13 residues. Of all the DNA, just the CDR3 is kept, 39 bases in frame from base 1. V gives up 0 bases and J gives up 9 bases, and the segment between their germline ends measures 11 bases.